This TCR beta chain was observed in a study of technical replicates of blood from a handful of donors. The CDR3 extends over 15 amino acids. Germline-derived CDR1 and CDR2 are ENHRY and SYGVKD. V shed 4 bases and J 8 bases; nucleotides not matched to a gene: 7. Assay: immunoSEQ multiplex PCR; the TCRdb copy retains only in-frame clones and omits some. This sample carries under 90,000 clones, roughly 98% of them seen once, and the ten largest clones take 0.12% to 0.15%. Sequences were obtained from T cells isolated from PBMCs. This receptor was obtained from a human donor in good health. The chain uses TRBV10-3 and TRBJ2-1; 11 nucleotides agree with TRBD1. The CDR3 loop is CAISGGTGGKDEQFF. As DNA, the CDR3 is TGTGCCATCAGTGGCGGGACAGGGGGAAAAGATGAGCAGTTCTTC.